These T cell receptor beta chains were read from a single sample in a study of T cell changes during pregnancy in multiple sclerosis. Assay used: immunoSEQ multiplex PCR; TCRdb lists only in-frame clones, some missing. Among almost 20,000 clones listed, more than 85% were seen once. The material was CD8+ T cells from peripheral blood mononuclear cells, obtained after pregnancy. These receptors were obtained from a female donor in good health, enrolled as a control in a pregnancy study. CDR3s include the opening cysteine and the closing phenylalanine or tryptophan. The D gene is left open where the match is weak. A clone size is listed for some rows: how often the clone was seen (once, few, many), or a class if it is expanded.

TRBJ1-1,TRBV5-1,NA,NA,CASSLINRDLNTEAFF
TRBJ2-7,TRBV7-2,NA,NA,CASSLATLLQGDHEQYF
TRBJ2-7,TRBV13,TRBD1,NA,CASSEKAGGNPYEQYF
TRBJ1-1,TRBV29-1,NA,once,CSVGGRSSEAFF
TRBJ1-1,TRBV5-1,NA,NA,CASSTGDTEAFF
TRBJ2-3,TRBV7-8,TRBD2,NA,CASTLRAGGSPDTQYF
TRBJ2-7,TRBV5-1,TRBD1,NA,CASSPGQGVGEQYF
TRBJ1-2,TRBV15,NA,once,CATSRDRSQGHGYTF
TRBJ2-1,TRBV4-3,NA,NA,CASSQGTVYNEQFF
TRBJ1-1,TRBV27,NA,few,CASSFQYVPMNTEAFF
TRBJ2-5,TRBV4-1,NA,NA,CASSQVGEASQETQYF
TRBJ1-1,TRBV29-1,TRBD1,few,CSVLNGQGGPEAFF
TRBJ1-2,TRBV30,NA,NA,CACPGLLGGDGYTF
TRBJ2-2,TRBV5-4,TRBD1,once,CASSADRSYTGELFF
TRBJ2-7,TRBV25-1,TRBD2,NA,CASSEIGRPYEQYF
TRBJ2-2,TRBV7-9,NA,NA,CASSLEYTGELFF
TRBJ1-5,TRBV11-2,TRBD1,NA,CASSYPGGGQPQHF
TRBJ1-1,TRBV27,TRBD1,NA,CASSWNTGGEAFF
TRBJ1-5,TRBV7-9,TRBD1,NA,CASSLEGTGRNQPQHF
TRBJ2-1,TRBV5-6,NA,once,CASSSQYEQFF
TRBJ2-1,TRBV15,TRBD1,NA,CATSRDRGNEQFF
TRBJ2-7,TRBV27,NA,NA,CASSLGYSYEQYF
TRBJ2-2,TRBV27,NA,once,CASTPGGSTGELFF
TRBJ1-1,TRBV27,NA,NA,CASSFGQPNTEAFF
TRBJ1-5,TRBV7-9,NA,NA,CASSLRGGNQPQHF
TRBJ2-1,TRBV5-4,NA,NA,CASTPLTSSYNEQFF
TRBJ2-1,TRBV11-3,TRBD1,NA,CASSRGTGLNEQFF